This entry is about one T cell receptor beta chain. Its antigen is not known. Germline-derived CDR1 and CDR2 are WNHNN and SYGVQD (reference sequence). CDR3 size: 15 residues. V was pared by 6 bases and J by 4 bases, with 16 bases between. TCRdb keeps only in-frame clones here, not all; method: immunoSEQ multiplex PCR. Of just under 350,000 clones in the sample, less than 75% were seen once. This entry belongs to a study of shared clonotypes between healthy human individuals. Whole-study findings and limits: Generation probabilities were higher for clonotypes shared across all four sorted-subset donors than for unshared ones.

The sequenced material came from memory CD4+ T cells sorted from blood. The sample's subset: CD45RA-negative fraction. This sequence was found in a man aged 25-45 years in good health. This sequence joins TRBV10-1 and TRBJ2-1, with a weak D call TRBD1 (6 bases). The CDR3: CASSPRIQGYNEQFF. DNA of the CDR3: TGCGCCAGCAGCCCTCGGATACAGGGTTACAATGAGCAGTTCTTC.